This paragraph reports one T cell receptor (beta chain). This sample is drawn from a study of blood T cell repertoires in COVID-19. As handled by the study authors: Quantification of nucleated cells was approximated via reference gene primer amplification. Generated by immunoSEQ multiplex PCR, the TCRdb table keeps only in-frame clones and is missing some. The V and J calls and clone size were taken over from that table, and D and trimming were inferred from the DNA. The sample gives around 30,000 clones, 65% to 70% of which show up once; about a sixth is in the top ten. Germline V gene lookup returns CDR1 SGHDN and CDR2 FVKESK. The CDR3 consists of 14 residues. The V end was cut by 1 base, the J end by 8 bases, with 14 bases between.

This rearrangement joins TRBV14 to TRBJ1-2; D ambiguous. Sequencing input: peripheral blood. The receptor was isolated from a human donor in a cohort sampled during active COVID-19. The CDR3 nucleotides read TGTGCCAGCAGCCAAGGGCGGGTTAACGGGGGCTACACCTTC. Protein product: CASSQGRVNGGYTF.